This TCR beta chain was identified during a study of T cell responses to AZD1222 COVID-19 vaccine. As to this clone: Its antigen is undetermined.

Assay: immunoSEQ multiplex PCR; the TCRdb copy retains only in-frame clones and omits some. In the table there are about 180,000 clones, around 90% of which are singletons. General observations from the study: Two AZD1222 doses significantly raised spike-specific TCR breadth and depth over controls.

CDR1 is ENHRY, CDR2 SYGVKD, per germline. V was trimmed by 6 bases and J by 5 bases, leaving 11 bases between them. There are 12 residues in the CDR3. The TCR comes from an adult who received the AZD1222 COVID-19 vaccine. The chain employs TRBV10-3 and TRBJ2-7, with D possibly TRBD2 on 5 matching bases. The source was peripheral blood, collected 28 days after the second AZD1222 dose. The CDR3, as DNA: TGTGCCATCAGCGAGGGTGTCAACGAGCAGTACTTC. The encoded protein is CAISEGVNEQYF.